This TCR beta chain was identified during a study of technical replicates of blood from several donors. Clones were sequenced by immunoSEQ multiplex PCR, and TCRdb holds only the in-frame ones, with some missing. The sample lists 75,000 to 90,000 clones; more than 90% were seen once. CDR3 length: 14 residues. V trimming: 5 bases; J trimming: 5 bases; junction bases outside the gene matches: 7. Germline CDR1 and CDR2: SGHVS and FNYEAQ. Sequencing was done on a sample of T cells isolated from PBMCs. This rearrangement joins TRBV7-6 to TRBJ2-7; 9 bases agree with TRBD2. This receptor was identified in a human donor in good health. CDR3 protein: CASSPRLAGNEQYF. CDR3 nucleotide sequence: TGTGCCAGCAGCCCCCGCCTAGCGGGAAACGAGCAGTACTTC.